Following are 10 T cell receptor beta chains from one sample sequenced in a study of blood T cell repertoires in COVID-19. Assay used: immunoSEQ multiplex PCR; TCRdb lists only in-frame clones, some missing. This table has approximately 160,000 clones, more than 70% appearing once. Sequencing input: peripheral blood. The receptors derive from a man aged 18-30 years with active or convalescent COVID-19.

The V and J genes are TRBV5-1 and TRBJ2-1; 11 bases fit TRBD2. J was trimmed by 8 bases and V by 5 bases; bases with no gene match: 3. The CDR3 spans 13 residues. The germline gives CDR1 SGHRS, CDR2 YFSETQ. The CDR3 nucleotides read TGCGCCAGCAGGACTAGCGGGATAGATGAGCAGTTCTTC. Protein product: CASRTSGIDEQFF.

As to this clone: Other nucleotide sequences in the sample specify the same CDR3. This chain's CDR3 is CASNWQGTDTQYF. The CDR3 DNA follows: TGTGCCAGCAATTGGCAGGGCACAGATACGCAGTATTTT. This chain uses TRBV6-5 with TRBJ2-3; D unclear. This CDR3 region has 13 residues. The germline V and J ends were trimmed by 7 bases and 1 base, with 9 bases remaining between them. CDR1 is MNHEY, CDR2 SVGAGI, per germline.

The chain joins TRBV15 to TRBJ1-1; D not resolved. Trimming left V 0 bases short and J 1 base short, with 9 bases between. CDR1 LNHNV and CDR2 YYDKDF come from the germline V gene (reference sequence). This CDR3 has 15 amino acids. The CDR3 region has the DNA TGTGCCACCAGCAGAGAGTCCGACAAGAACACTGAAGCTTTCTTT. Residues: CATSRESDKNTEAFF.

This chain uses TRBV9 with TRBJ2-1; the D gene is possibly TRBD1 (6 bases). From germline, CDR1 is SGDLS and CDR2 YYNGEE. This CDR3 is 16 amino acids long. Trimming took 4 bases from V and 4 from J, leaving 18 bases between them. The CDR3 DNA reads as TGTGCCAGCAGCCCCCCAAATGGACAGTTATACAATGAGCAGTTCTTC. This encodes CASSPPNGQLYNEQFF.

This clone was detected once. The same CDR3 can be traced to other DNA sequences in this sample. This rearrangement joins TRBV18 to TRBJ1-1, with no clear D. The V end lost 6 bases, the J end lost 1 base, and 12 bases lay between the germline ends. Germline V CDR1 and CDR2: KGHSH, LQKENI. The CDR3 is 14 residues long. The CDR3 region is CASSPIPRNTEAFF. CDR3 sequence (DNA): TGTGCCAGCTCCCCTATACCTAGGAACACTGAAGCTTTCTTT.

The chain uses TRBV27 and TRBJ1-2, with 7 positions matching TRBD1. The CDR3 has 12 amino acids. The V gene end was trimmed by 6 bases and the J gene end by 8 bases; junction bases not matched to a gene: 6. Germline values: CDR1 MNHEY, CDR2 SMNVEV (reference sequence). CDR3 amino acids: CASRSTGPGYTF. The CDR3 DNA reads as TGTGCCAGCAGATCGACAGGGCCCGGCTACACCTTC.

The rearrangement links TRBV18 to TRBJ1-2; TRBD1 agrees at 7 bases. Germline CDR1 is KGHSH and CDR2 is LQKENI. V trimming: 2 bases; J trimming: 5 bases; junction bases outside the gene matches: 11. The CDR3 covers 16 residues. Here the CDR3 DNA reads TGTGCCAGCTCACCAACGCGCCCAGGGGGATATTATGGCTACACCTTC. It is translated as CASSPTRPGGYYGYTF. The variable domain in full, with the rest retrieved from reference TRBV18 and TRBJ1-2, is NAGVMQNPRHLVRRRGQEARLRCSPMKGHSHVYWYRQLPEEGLKFMVYLQKENIIDESGMPKERFSAEFPKEGPSILRIQQVVRGDSAAYFCASSPTRPGGYYGYTFGSGTRLTVV.

The chain employs TRBV7-2 and TRBJ2-7; 9 bases fit TRBD1. Germline trimming cut 5 bases from V and 3 bases from J; bases unmatched to any gene: 5. The CDR3 spans 14 residues. Per the germline V gene, CDR1 is SGHTA and CDR2 is FQGNSA. CDR3 protein: CASSQWTGVYEQYF. The CDR3 DNA sequence: TGTGCCAGCAGCCAGTGGACAGGGGTCTACGAGCAGTACTTC.

V and J are TRBV18 and TRBJ1-4; D possibly corresponds to TRBD1 (5 bases). V lost 9 bases and J lost 8, with 16 bases in between. Germline lookup yields CDR1 KGHSH and CDR2 LQKENI. This CDR3 contains 13 residues. The CDR3 spells CASSQGSKEKLFF. CDR3 sequence (DNA): TGTGCCAGTTCTCAGGGTTCGAAAGAAAAACTGTTTTTT.

The rearrangement uses TRBV19 and TRBJ1-5; 8 nucleotides agree with TRBD1. V lost 2 bases and J lost 5; bases outside the gene matches: 5. Germline V gives CDR1 LNHDA, CDR2 SQIVND (reference sequence). The CDR3 length is 15 residues. The CDR3 region is CASSIPGTGYQPQHF. CDR3 nucleotide sequence: TGTGCCAGTAGTATACCCGGGACAGGATATCAGCCCCAGCATTTT.